This T cell receptor beta chain was captured in a study of blood T cell repertoires in COVID-19. V dropped 2 bases and J dropped 0 bases, with 8 bases sitting between them. This CDR3 has 15 residues. Per germline, CDR1 LGHNA and CDR2 YSLEER. Libraries were prepared by immunoSEQ multiplex PCR; TCRdb keeps only in-frame clonotypes and omits some of them. Counted here are nearly 100,000 clones, roughly four fifths occurring once; the ten biggest clones make up 10%. The sequenced sample was peripheral blood. The receptor was derived from a man between 65 and 85 years old with acute or convalescent COVID-19. The V call is TRBV4-3, the J call TRBJ2-1; a weak D match, TRBD2 (6 bases). CDR3: CASSQLANSYNEQFF. The CDR3 nucleotides read TGCGCCAGCAGCCAACTAGCGAACTCCTACAATGAGCAGTTCTTC.